This TCR beta chain came from a study of T cell responses to AZD1222 COVID-19 vaccine. The CDR3 spans 17 residues. V shed 4 bases, J shed 0 bases, and the junction held 9 bases outside the gene matches. Germline assignment: CDR1 MNHEY and CDR2 SMNVEV (reference sequence). Study-wide results and caveats: Scientists sampled the repertoires only once the peak T cell response had passed. At 160-218 and 743-854, vaccine-associated CD4 TCRs were dominant, and they spanned spike. AZD1222 recipients seropositive at baseline numbered only six or seven. It should be noted that donors were predominantly white British and more often female, and clonal diversity was possibly underestimated.

Sequencing was performed with immunoSEQ multiplex PCR; in TCRdb, only in-frame clones are kept and a portion is missing. The table records more than 100,000 clones, 85% to 90% of them present only once. A note on this clone: Its antigen is still unknown.

The input for sequencing was peripheral blood, taken on day 0 of AZD1222 vaccination. The TCR was taken from an adult in good health. The rearrangement links TRBV27 to TRBJ1-2; TRBD1 matches at 9 bases. The CDR3 region has the DNA TGTGCCAGCAGTTCCCTGGGACAGGGAAAAGCTAACTATGGCTACACCTTC. This encodes CASSSLGQGKANYGYTF.